The 2 T cell receptor beta chains given below trace back to one sample, sequenced in a study of molecular identifiers for immune sequencing clone quantification. TCRdb redid the calling of the PCR reads with MiXCR, one entry per CDR3 protein. The data contain under 600,000 distinct CDR3 sequences, over 20% of them singletons. Sequencing was done on a sample of naive CD8+ T cells from blood, with Jurkat cell RNA spiked in. Subset meaning: FACS-sorted CD8+CD4-CCR7+CD45RA+ naive T cells. The receptor set was obtained from a human donor in good health. Some libraries in this study had Jurkat cell RNA spiked in.

This clonotype was picked up a small number of times. This sequence joins TRBV27 and TRBJ2-7, with D unclear. In germline, CDR1 is MNHEY, CDR2 SMNVEV (reference sequence). V was shortened by 5 bases and J by 3 bases, with 11 bases between the two germline ends. There are 13 residues in the CDR3. This CDR3 is CASSPIDGYEQYF. DNA of the CDR3: TGTGCCAGCAGTCCTATCGACGGCTACGAGCAGTACTTC.

This clonotype appeared a few times. The genes are TRBV5-6 and TRBJ1-2; the D is unclear. V was trimmed by 0 bases and J by 5 bases, leaving 14 bases between them. CDR1 and CDR2 from the germline V gene are SGHDT and YYEEEE. The CDR3 has 15 amino acids. The CDR3 coding sequence is TGTGCCAGCAGCTTGGCCCGGCAGCTTATGTATGGCTACACCTTC. Its protein is CASSLARQLMYGYTF.